The text below deals with one T cell receptor (beta chain). Antigen specificity is unknown. This sample is drawn from a study of blood T cells in healthy people across ages. The study's findings and limits: Any conclusive comparison of naive versus antigen-experienced cells was prevented by using unsorted PBMCs. Estimated diversity that came from one million T cells was considered an underestimate.

The CDR3 spans 16 residues. Trimming at V came to 3 bases and at J to 6 bases, leaving 9 bases not matched to a gene. CDR1 is MNHEY, CDR2 SMNVEV, per germline (reference sequence). Isolated PBMCs totaled at least 6 million in each sample. Using a J-beta primer mix together with a sample-barcoded 5' primer, a second PCR was run for 7 to 11 cycles. Each cDNA molecule received a tag from a template-switch adaptor that had 12 random nucleotides. A single record per CDR3 protein comes from TCRdb applying MiXCR to the 5' RACE reads. The sample holds around 600,000 distinct CDR3 sequences; roughly 48% are singletons and the top ten take around 24%.

The TCR was taken from a man aged 80 or over in good health. This chain joins TRBV27 and TRBJ2-1; TRBD2 agrees at 9 bases. Sequenced: blood. The DNA of the CDR3 is TGTGCCAGCAGTTTCGCCGGGACTAGCATTATCAATGAGCAGTTCTTC. This encodes CASSFAGTSIINEQFF.